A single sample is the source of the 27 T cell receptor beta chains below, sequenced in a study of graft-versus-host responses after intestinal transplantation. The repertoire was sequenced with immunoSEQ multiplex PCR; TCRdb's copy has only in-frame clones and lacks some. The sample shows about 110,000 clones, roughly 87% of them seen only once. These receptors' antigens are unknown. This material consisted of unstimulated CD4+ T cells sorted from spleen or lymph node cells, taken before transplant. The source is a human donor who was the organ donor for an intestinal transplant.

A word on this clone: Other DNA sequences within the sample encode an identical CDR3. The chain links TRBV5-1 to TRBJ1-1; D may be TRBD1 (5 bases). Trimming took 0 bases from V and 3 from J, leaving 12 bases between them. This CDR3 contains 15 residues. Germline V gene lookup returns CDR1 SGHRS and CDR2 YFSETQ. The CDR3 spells CASSLGGGAYTEAFF. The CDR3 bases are TGCGCCAGCAGCTTGGGGGGGGGAGCATACACTGAAGCTTTCTTT.

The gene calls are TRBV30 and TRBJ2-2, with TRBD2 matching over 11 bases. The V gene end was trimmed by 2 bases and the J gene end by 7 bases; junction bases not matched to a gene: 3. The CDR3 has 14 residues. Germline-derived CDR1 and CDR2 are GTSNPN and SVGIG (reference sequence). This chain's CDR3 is CAWSFGTSGGELFF. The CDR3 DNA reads TGTGCCTGGAGTTTTGGGACTAGCGGCGGGGAGCTGTTTTTT.

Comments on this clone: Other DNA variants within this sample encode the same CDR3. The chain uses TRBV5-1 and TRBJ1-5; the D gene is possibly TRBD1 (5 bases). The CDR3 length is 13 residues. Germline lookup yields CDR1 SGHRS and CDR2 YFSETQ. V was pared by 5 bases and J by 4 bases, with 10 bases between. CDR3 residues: CASSPGGNQPQHF. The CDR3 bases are TGCGCCAGCAGTCCGGGGGGTAATCAGCCCCAGCATTTT. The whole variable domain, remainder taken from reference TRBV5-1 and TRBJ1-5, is KAGVTQTPRYLIKTRGQQVTLSCSPISGHRSVSWYQQTPGQGLQFLFEYFSETQRNKGNFPGRFSGRQFSNSRSEMNVSTLELGDSALYLCASSPGGNQPQHFGDGTRLSIL.

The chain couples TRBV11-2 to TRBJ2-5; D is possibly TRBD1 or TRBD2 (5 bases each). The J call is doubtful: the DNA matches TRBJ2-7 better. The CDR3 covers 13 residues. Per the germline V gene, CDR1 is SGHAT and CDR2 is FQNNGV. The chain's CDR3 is CASSSRDPYEQYF. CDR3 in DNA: TGTGCCAGCAGCTCCAGGGACCCCTACGAGCAGTACTTC.

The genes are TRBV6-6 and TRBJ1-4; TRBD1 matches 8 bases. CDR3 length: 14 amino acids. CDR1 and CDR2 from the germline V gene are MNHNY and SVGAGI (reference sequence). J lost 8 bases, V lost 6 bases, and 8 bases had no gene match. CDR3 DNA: TGTGCCAGCAGAAACCAGGGGGCCGAGGAAAAACTGTTTTTT. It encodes CASRNQGAEEKLFF.

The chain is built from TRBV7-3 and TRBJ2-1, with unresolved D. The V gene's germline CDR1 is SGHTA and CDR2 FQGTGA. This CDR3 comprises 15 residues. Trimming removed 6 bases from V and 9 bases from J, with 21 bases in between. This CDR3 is CASRTFPLFCGEQFF. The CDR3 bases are TGTGCCAGCAGAACGTTCCCCCTTTTTTGCGGTGAGCAGTTCTTC.

The CDR3 DNA is TGTGCCAGCAGCCCTCTGGCGGCCGAGGGAGAGACCCAGTACTTC. It codes for CASSPLAAEGETQYF. The chain is built from TRBV7-3 and TRBJ2-5, with D possibly matching TRBD2 (5 bases). Trimming took off 5 bases at V and 4 bases at J, with 17 bases between the two ends. Germline V CDR1 and CDR2: SGHTA, FQGTGA. The CDR3 covers 15 residues.

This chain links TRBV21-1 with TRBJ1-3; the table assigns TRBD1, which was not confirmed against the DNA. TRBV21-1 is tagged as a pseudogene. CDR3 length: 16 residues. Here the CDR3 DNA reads TGTGCCAGCAGCCCAACGACAGGGGCCTCTGGAAACACCATATATTTT. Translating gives CASSPTTGASGNTIYF.

The DNA of the CDR3 is TGCGCCAGCAGCCAAGAGGTCAGCGGAGGCGGGATCAGCAAAGAGACCCAGTACTTC. Amino acids: CASSQEVSGGGISKETQYF. V gene TRBV4-1 combines with J gene TRBJ2-5, with D possibly matching TRBD2 (6 bases). The CDR3 spans 19 residues. V was pared by 0 bases and J by 3 bases, with 23 bases between. Germline CDR1 MGHRA, CDR2 YSYEKL.

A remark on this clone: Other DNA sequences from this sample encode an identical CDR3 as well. CDR3 bases: TGTGCCAGCAGCCCCGGACTAGCGGCTCAAGAGACCCAGTACTTC. Protein sequence: CASSPGLAAQETQYF. The chain couples TRBV7-3 to TRBJ2-5, with 10 bases lining up with TRBD2. Germline-derived CDR1 and CDR2 are SGHTA and FQGTGA. The CDR3 totals 15 residues. With V trimmed by 5 bases and J by 2 bases, 5 bases remained unmatched.

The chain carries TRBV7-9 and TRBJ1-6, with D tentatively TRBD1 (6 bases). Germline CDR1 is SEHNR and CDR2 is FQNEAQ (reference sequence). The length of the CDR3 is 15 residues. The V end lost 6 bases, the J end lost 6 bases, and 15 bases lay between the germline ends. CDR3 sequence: CASRPQTGPNSPLHF. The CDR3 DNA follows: TGTGCCAGCAGACCACAGACAGGACCTAATTCACCCCTCCACTTT. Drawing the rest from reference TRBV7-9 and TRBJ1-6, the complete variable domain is DTGVSQNPRHKITKRGQNVTFRCDPISEHNRLYWYRQTLGQGPEFLTYFQNEAQLEKSRLLSDRFSAERPKGSFSTLEIQRTEQGDSAMYLCASRPQTGPNSPLHFGNGTRLTVT.

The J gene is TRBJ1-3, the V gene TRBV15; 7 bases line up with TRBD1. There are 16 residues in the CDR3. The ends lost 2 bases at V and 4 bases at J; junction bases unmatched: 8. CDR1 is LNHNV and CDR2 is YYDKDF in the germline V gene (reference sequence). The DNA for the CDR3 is TGTGCCACCAGCAGACAACAGGGGAGAGGCGGAAACACCATATATTTT. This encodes CATSRQQGRGGNTIYF.

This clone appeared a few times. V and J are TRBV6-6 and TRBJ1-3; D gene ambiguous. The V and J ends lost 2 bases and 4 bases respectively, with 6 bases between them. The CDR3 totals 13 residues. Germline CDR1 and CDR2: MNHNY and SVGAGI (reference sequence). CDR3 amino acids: CASSYGQGNTIYF. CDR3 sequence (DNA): TGTGCCAGCAGTTACGGCCAAGGAAACACCATATATTTT.

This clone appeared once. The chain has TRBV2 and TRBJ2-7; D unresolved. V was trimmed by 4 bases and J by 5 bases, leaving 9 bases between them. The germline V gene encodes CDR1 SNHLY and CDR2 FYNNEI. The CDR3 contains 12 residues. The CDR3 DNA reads TGTGCCAGCAGTGCGACTTGGCACGAGCAGTACTTC. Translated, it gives CASSATWHEQYF.

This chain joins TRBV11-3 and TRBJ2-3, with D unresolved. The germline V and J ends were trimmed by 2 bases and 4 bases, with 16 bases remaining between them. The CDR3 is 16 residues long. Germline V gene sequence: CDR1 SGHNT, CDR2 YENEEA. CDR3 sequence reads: CASSLSRTYRADTQYF. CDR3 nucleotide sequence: TGTGCCAGCAGCTTAAGCCGTACGTACCGAGCAGATACGCAGTATTTT. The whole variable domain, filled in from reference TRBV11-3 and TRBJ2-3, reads EAGVVQSPRYKIIEKKQPVAFWCNPISGHNTLYWYLQNLGQGPELLIRYENEEAVDDSQLPKDRFSAERLKGVDSTLKIQPAELGDSAVYLCASSLSRTYRADTQYFGPGTRLTVL.

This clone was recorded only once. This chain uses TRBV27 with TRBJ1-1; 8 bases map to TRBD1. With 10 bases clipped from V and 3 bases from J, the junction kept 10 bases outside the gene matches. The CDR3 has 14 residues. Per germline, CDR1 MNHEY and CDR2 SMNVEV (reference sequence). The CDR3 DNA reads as TGTGCCACCAGACAGGGGTATTACGACACTGAAGCTTTCTTT. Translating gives CATRQGYYDTEAFF.

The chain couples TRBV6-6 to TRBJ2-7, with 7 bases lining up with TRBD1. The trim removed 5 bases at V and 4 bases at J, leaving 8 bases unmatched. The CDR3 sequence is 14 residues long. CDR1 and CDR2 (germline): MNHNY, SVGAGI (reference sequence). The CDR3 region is CASSLRDSSYEQYF. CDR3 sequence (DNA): TGTGCCAGCAGTCTTCGGGACAGCTCTTACGAGCAGTACTTC.

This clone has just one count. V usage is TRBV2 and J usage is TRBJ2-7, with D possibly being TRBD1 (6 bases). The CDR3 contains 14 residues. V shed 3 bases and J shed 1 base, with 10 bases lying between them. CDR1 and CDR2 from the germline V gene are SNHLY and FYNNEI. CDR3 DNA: TGTGCCAGCAGTGAGGGACAACTATCCTACGAGCAGTACTTC. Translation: CASSEGQLSYEQYF.

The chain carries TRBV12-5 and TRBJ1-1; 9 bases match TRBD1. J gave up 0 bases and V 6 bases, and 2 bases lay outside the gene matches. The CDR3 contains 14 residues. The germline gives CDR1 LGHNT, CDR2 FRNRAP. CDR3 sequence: CASGRDRVNTEAFF. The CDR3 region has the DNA TGTGCTAGTGGGCGGGACAGGGTGAACACTGAAGCTTTCTTT.

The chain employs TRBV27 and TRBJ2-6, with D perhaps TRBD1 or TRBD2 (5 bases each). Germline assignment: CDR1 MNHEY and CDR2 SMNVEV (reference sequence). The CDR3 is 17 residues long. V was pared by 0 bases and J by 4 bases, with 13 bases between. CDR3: CASSLSAGAPGANVLTF. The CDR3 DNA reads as TGTGCCAGCAGTTTATCTGCCGGGGCTCCCGGGGCCAACGTCCTGACTTTC.

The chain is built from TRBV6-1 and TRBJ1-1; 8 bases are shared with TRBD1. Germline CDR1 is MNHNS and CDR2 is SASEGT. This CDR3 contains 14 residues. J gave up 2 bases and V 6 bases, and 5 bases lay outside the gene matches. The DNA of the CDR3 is TGTGCCAGCAGACGGGACAGGCCTAACACTGAAGCTTTCTTT. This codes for CASRRDRPNTEAFF.

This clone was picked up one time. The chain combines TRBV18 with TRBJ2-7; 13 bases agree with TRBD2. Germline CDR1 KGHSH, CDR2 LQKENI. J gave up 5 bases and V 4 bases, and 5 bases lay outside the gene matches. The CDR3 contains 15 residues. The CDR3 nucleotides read TGTGCCAGCTCACGAAGTACTAGCGGGGGGGACGAGCAGTACTTC. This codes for CASSRSTSGGDEQYF.

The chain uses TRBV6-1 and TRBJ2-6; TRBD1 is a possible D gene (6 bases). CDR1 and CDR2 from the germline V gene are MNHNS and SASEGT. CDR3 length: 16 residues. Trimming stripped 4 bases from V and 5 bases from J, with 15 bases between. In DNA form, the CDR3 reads TGTGCCAGCAGTGGACAGGCCTTTATCTGGGCCAACGTCCTGACTTTC. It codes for CASSGQAFIWANVLTF.

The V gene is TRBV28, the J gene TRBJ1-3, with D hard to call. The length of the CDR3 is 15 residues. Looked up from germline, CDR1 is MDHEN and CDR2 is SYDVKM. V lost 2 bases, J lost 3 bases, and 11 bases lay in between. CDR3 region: CASSLLRTDGNTIYF. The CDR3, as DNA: TGTGCCAGCAGTTTACTGCGGACGGATGGAAACACCATATATTTT.

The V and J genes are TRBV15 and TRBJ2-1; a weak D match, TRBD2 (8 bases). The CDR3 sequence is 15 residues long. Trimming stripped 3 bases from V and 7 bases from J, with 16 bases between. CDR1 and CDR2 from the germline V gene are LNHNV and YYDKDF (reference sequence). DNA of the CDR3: TGTGCCACCAGCAGTCCGGGACAGCGGGAGAATGAGCAGTTCTTC. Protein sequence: CATSSPGQRENEQFF. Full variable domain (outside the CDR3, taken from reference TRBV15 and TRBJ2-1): DAMVIQNPRYQVTQFGKPVTLSCSQTLNHNVMYWYQQKSSQAPKLLFHYYDKDFNNEADTPDNFQSRRPNTSFCFLDIRSPGLGDTAMYLCATSSPGQRENEQFFGPGTRLTVL.

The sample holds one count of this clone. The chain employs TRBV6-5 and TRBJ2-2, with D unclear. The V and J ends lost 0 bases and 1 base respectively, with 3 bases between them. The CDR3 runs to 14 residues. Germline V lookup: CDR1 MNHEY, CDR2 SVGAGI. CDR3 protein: CASSYSGNTGELFF. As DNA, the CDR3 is TGTGCCAGCAGTTACTCAGGGAACACCGGGGAGCTGTTTTTT.

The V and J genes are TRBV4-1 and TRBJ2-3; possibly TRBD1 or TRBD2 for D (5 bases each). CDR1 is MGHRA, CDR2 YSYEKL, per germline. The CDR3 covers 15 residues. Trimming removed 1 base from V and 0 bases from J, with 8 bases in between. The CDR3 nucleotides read TGCGCCAGCAGCCAAGTCCGGGGCAGCACAGATACGCAGTATTTT. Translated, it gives CASSQVRGSTDTQYF.